Here is one T cell receptor (beta chain) with its context. The antigen remains unidentified. The data were taken from a study of cytomegalovirus exposure and HLA in healthy donors. Study findings and constraints: As a later analysis revealed, most CMV-associated TCR beta chains appeared HLA-restricted. Cytomegalovirus-associated TCR beta chains were listed, numbering some 180. For TCR beta chains, V- and J-gene trimming was later linked to a missense DCLRE1C variant.

The V gene's germline CDR1 is SGHNT and CDR2 YENEEA. Trimming removed 1 base from V and 2 bases from J, with 10 bases in between. This CDR3 has 15 amino acids. The PCR used 60 Vbeta and 13 Jbeta primers. Only in-frame clones appear in the TCRdb table, and some are missing; sequencing was by immunoSEQ multiplex PCR. The data contain more than 200,000 clones, 82% of them singletons. Sequencing was carried out using PBMCs. This chain uses TRBV11-3 with TRBJ2-3, with a tentative D call TRBD2 (6 bases). This receptor was taken from a man aged 35 to 55 in good health and CMV-seropositive. DNA of the CDR3: TGTGCCAGCAGCTTAGGGACGGGAGTCACAGATACGCAGTATTTT. The encoded protein is CASSLGTGVTDTQYF.